Following are 28 T cell receptor beta chains from one sample sequenced in a study of T-cell memory formation after mild COVID-19. MiXCR was run by TCRdb on the 5' RACE reads, yielding one entry per CDR3 protein. Counted here are about 170,000 distinct CDR3 sequences, around 13% occurring once; the ten biggest clones make up about 3.3%. The sample comprised PBMCs or a T cell subset sorted from them (not recorded which). The origin of the receptors is a man younger than 35 who had mild COVID-19 (a few samples of this study predate the infection). Cell type and time point are not known.

This clonotype was picked up a small number of times. The V and J genes are TRBV20-1 and TRBJ1-1; TRBD1 agrees at 7 bases. Germline CDR1 and CDR2: DFQATT and SNEGSKA (reference sequence). The CDR3 sequence is 13 residues long. Trimming cost V 2 bases and J 3 bases; bases outside gene matches: 3. CDR3 amino acids: CSARQTGDTEAFF. In DNA, the CDR3 is TGCAGTGCTAGACAAACAGGGGACACTGAAGCTTTCTTT.

This clonotype was picked up many times. The genes are TRBV7-6 and TRBJ2-2; 8 nucleotides agree with TRBD1. The J segment lost 1 base and the V segment lost 5 bases, leaving 6 bases of the junction unmatched. This CDR3 comprises 16 residues. Germline CDR1 and CDR2: SGHVS and FNYEAQ. The CDR3 nucleotides read TGTGCCAGCAGCAACCTGGACAGGGAGAACACCGGGGAGCTGTTTTTT. Residues: CASSNLDRENTGELFF.

CDR3 region: CSATRLAGHTDTQYF. The CDR3 nucleotides read TGCAGTGCTACCCGACTAGCGGGGCACACAGATACGCAGTATTTT. The rearrangement links TRBV20-1 to TRBJ2-3; the match to TRBD2 covers 11 bases. V lost 4 bases and J lost 2; bases outside the gene matches: 5. This CDR3 contains 15 residues. Looked up from germline, CDR1 is DFQATT and CDR2 is SNEGSKA (reference sequence).

The table lists this clonotype with a few counts. This chain links TRBV6-5 with TRBJ1-3; D is undetermined. Trimming removed 2 bases at V and 9 bases at J, with 11 bases between. This CDR3 comprises 13 residues. CDR1 MNHEY and CDR2 SVGAGI come from the germline V gene. CDR3 bases: TGTGCCAGCAGTTACAGGCAGGCCGGCACCATATATTTT. It specifies CASSYRQAGTIYF.

Only a few counts were recorded for this clonotype. The V gene is TRBV7-9, the J gene TRBJ1-3, with D unresolved. Trimming took 5 bases from V and 2 from J, leaving 4 bases between them. The CDR3 extends over 12 amino acids. Looked up from germline, CDR1 is SEHNR and CDR2 is FQNEAQ (reference sequence). Written as DNA, the CDR3 is TGTGCCAGCAGCCCAGCTGGAAACACCATATATTTT. Protein: CASSPAGNTIYF.

The chain carries TRBV12-3 or TRBV12-4 and TRBJ2-2, with a possible D match to TRBD1 (5 bases). The CDR3 sequence is 16 residues long. V was clipped by 6 bases and J by 4 bases, with 18 bases between them. The CDR3, as DNA: TGTGCCAGCAGCCATGACAGACTCCGTGGCACCGGGGAGCTGTTTTTT. Amino acid sequence: CASSHDRLRGTGELFF.

In DNA, the CDR3 is TGTGCCAGCAGTCTATCCCGAGAGAATGAGCAGTTCTTC. Translated: CASSLSRENEQFF. The chain employs TRBV11-2 and TRBJ2-1; D is ambiguous. This CDR3 has 13 amino acids. Between the trimmed V and J ends, which lost 6 bases and 7 bases, there was a span of 13 bases. The V gene's germline CDR1 is SGHAT and CDR2 FQNNGV.

This clonotype was observed a few times. The chain links TRBV5-1 to TRBJ2-3; 7 bases are shared with TRBD1. Germline CDR1 SGHRS, CDR2 YFSETQ. The CDR3 runs to 14 residues. V was pared by 3 bases and J by 6 bases, with 7 bases of the junction left unmatched. This chain's CDR3 is CASSWRQGADTQYF. The CDR3 DNA reads as TGCGCCAGCAGCTGGCGACAGGGAGCCGATACGCAGTATTTT.

This clonotype has only a few counts. The V call is TRBV7-6, the J call TRBJ1-5, with 9 bases that match TRBD1. The CDR3 is made up of 15 amino acids. The germline V gene encodes CDR1 SGHVS and CDR2 FNYEAQ. Unmatched junction bases numbered 10, after V lost 6 bases and J lost 7 bases. This CDR3 is CASSRDTGGGQPQHF. CDR3 coding DNA: TGTGCCAGCAGTCGGGACACAGGGGGCGGACAGCCCCAGCATTTT. The whole variable domain, remainder taken from reference TRBV7-6 and TRBJ1-5, is GAGVSQSPRYKVTKRGQDVALRCDPISGHVSLYWYRQALGQGPEFLTYFNYEAQQDKSGLPNDRFSAERPEGSISTLTIQRTEQRDSAMYRCASSRDTGGGQPQHFGDGTRLSIL.

This clonotype was detected many times. The J gene is TRBJ2-5, the V gene TRBV4-3; perhaps D is TRBD1 or TRBD2 (6 bases each). Germline values: CDR1 LGHNA, CDR2 YSLEER. The ends were cut back, 5 bases at V and 2 bases at J, with 12 bases in the middle. This CDR3 has 14 amino acids. CDR3 nucleotide sequence: TGCGCCAGCAGCGAGGAAGGGGGGCAAGAGACCCAGTACTTC. It translates to CASSEEGGQETQYF.

This rearrangement joins TRBV4-1 to TRBJ2-4; D unresolved. The germline V gene has CDR1 MGHRA and CDR2 YSYEKL. This CDR3 region has 16 residues. Trimming left V 6 bases short and J 0 bases short, with 15 bases between. CDR3 loop: CASSGVGYLAKNIQYF. The CDR3 DNA reads TGCGCCAGCAGTGGGGTCGGGTACCTAGCCAAAAACATTCAGTACTTC.

This clonotype came up a few times. CDR3 residues: CASSFARNQETQYF. In DNA, the CDR3 is TGTGCCAGCAGCTTTGCCCGAAACCAAGAGACCCAGTACTTC. The V gene is TRBV7-2, the J gene TRBJ2-5; no firm D call. The germline V gene encodes CDR1 SGHTA and CDR2 FQGNSA. The CDR3 extends over 14 amino acids. The germline V and J ends were trimmed by 3 bases and 0 bases, with 8 bases remaining between them.

Concerning this clonotype: Mismatch with germline at one junction end may stem from a read error. This chain connects TRBV5-1 to TRBJ1-1, with D hard to call. Germline-derived CDR1 and CDR2 are SGHRS and YFSETQ. This CDR3 has 15 residues. This chain's CDR3 is CASSFPRGENAEAFF. The CDR3 DNA reads TGCGCCAGCAGCTTCCCCCGGGGAGAGAACGCTGAAGCTTTCTTT. The variable domain in full, with the rest retrieved from reference TRBV5-1 and TRBJ1-1, is KAGVTQTPRYLIKTRGQQVTLSCSPISGHRSVSWYQQTPGQGLQFLFEYFSETQRNKGNFPGRFSGRQFSNSRSEMNVSTLELGDSALYLCASSFPRGENAEAFFGQGTRLTVV.

The sample holds a few counts of this clonotype. The V gene is TRBV12-3 or TRBV12-4, the J gene TRBJ2-5; 7 nucleotides align to TRBD2. The CDR3 covers 15 residues. V lost 7 bases and J lost 3; bases outside the gene matches: 11. CDR3 nucleotide sequence: TGTGCCAGCACCCCTAGGGGAGGGTACGAAGAGACCCAGTACTTC. This gives the protein CASTPRGGYEETQYF.

The chain recombines TRBV7-2 with TRBJ2-5; D is perhaps TRBD2 (5 bases). Between the trimmed V and J ends, which lost 5 bases and 7 bases, there was a span of 11 bases. The CDR3 runs 12 residues. Germline CDR1 reads SGHTA; CDR2 reads FQGNSA. In DNA form, the CDR3 reads TGTGCCAGCAGCCCCCAACTAGGGACCCAGTACTTC. This sequence encodes CASSPQLGTQYF.

In its sample, this clonotype was seen a few times. CDR3 bases: TGTGCCACCAGCAGCCTGATGCTCACAGACAATGAGCAGTTCTTC. This gives the protein CATSSLMLTDNEQFF. The rearrangement links TRBV15 to TRBJ2-1; D not certain. There are 15 residues in the CDR3. V was clipped by 3 bases and J by 5 bases, with 14 bases between them. From germline, CDR1 is LNHNV and CDR2 YYDKDF (reference sequence).

This clonotype was observed at least ten times. The chain employs TRBV6-9 and TRBJ2-1; 11 nucleotides match TRBD1. V gave up 4 bases and J gave up 7 bases; unmatched junction bases: 3. The germline CDR1 and CDR2 sequences are MNHGY and SVAAGI. The CDR3 contains 14 residues. CDR3 DNA: TGTGCCAGCAGTTCGGGACAGGGGGTTAATGAGCAGTTCTTC. Protein product: CASSSGQGVNEQFF.

There are many counts of this clonotype. The chain joins TRBV5-6 to TRBJ2-7; TRBD1 is a possible D gene (5 bases). V shed 0 bases and J shed 8 bases, with 6 bases lying between them. This CDR3 has 11 amino acids. Germline lookup yields CDR1 SGHDT and CDR2 YYEEEE. The CDR3 bases are TGTGCCAGCAGCTTGGACAGGAAGCAGTACTTC. Encoded protein: CASSLDRKQYF. Variable domain in full (rest from reference TRBV5-6 and TRBJ2-7): DAGVTQSPTHLIKTRGQQVTLRCSPKSGHDTVSWYQQALGQGPQFIFQYYEEEERQRGNFPDRFSGHQFPNYSSELNVNALLLGDSALYLCASSLDRKQYFGPGTRLTVT.

This chain connects TRBV4-2 to TRBJ1-4; 9 bases fit TRBD1. Unmatched junction bases numbered 11, after V lost 4 bases and J lost 8 bases. The CDR3 is 16 residues long. CDR1 is LGHNA, CDR2 YNFKEQ, per germline. CDR3 coding DNA: TGTGCCAGCAGCCCGATCACAGGGGGCGCGGAGGAAAAACTGTTTTTT. Residues: CASSPITGGAEEKLFF.

A few counts support this clonotype. The chain has TRBV3-1 and TRBJ2-3; 12 nucleotides agree with TRBD2. Germline CDR1 and CDR2: LGHDT and YNNKEL (reference sequence). There are 13 residues in the CDR3. The ends lost 9 bases at V and 5 bases at J; junction bases unmatched: 3. The CDR3 region is CASTGLAGDTQYF. CDR3 bases: TGTGCCAGTACGGGACTAGCGGGAGATACGCAGTATTTT.

This clonotype turned up a few times. This sequence joins TRBV20-1 and TRBJ2-1; tentatively, D is TRBD1 (5 bases). The CDR3 covers 13 residues. V shed 5 bases and J shed 4 bases, with 12 bases lying between them. Germline values: CDR1 DFQATT, CDR2 SNEGSKA (reference sequence). CDR3 protein: CSAPTDFYNEQFF. The CDR3 region has the DNA TGCAGTGCTCCGACAGATTTTTACAATGAGCAGTTCTTC.

This clonotype was observed a few times. This sequence joins TRBV20-1 and TRBJ1-4; possible D gene TRBD1, 6 bases. This CDR3 contains 14 residues. The germline V gene encodes CDR1 DFQATT and CDR2 SNEGSKA (reference sequence). Trimming cost V 1 base and J 3 bases, with 9 bases left between them. The CDR3 DNA is TGCAGTGCTAGAGGAGGGGGAGCTAATGAAAAACTGTTTTTT. This translates into CSARGGGANEKLFF.

V gene TRBV20-1 combines with J gene TRBJ2-7; 7 nucleotides agree with TRBD1. Germline V gene lookup returns CDR1 DFQATT and CDR2 SNEGSKA (reference sequence). This CDR3 is 14 amino acids long. J lost 3 bases, V lost 1 base, and 6 bases had no gene match. The CDR3 here is CSARGPTGLYEQYF. CDR3 bases: TGCAGTGCTAGAGGCCCGACAGGGCTCTACGAGCAGTACTTC.

For the CDR3, the DNA is TGTGCCAGCAGTCTCACCTACAATGAGCAGTTCTTC. This gives the protein CASSLTYNEQFF. The V and J genes are TRBV28 and TRBJ2-1, with D unresolved. CDR3 length: 12 residues. Trimming cost V 5 bases and J 2 bases, with 4 bases left between them. Germline CDR1 is MDHEN and CDR2 is SYDVKM. The full variable domain, completed using reference TRBV28 and TRBJ2-1, is DVKVTQSSRYLVKRTGEKVFLECVQDMDHENMFWYRQDPGLGLRLIYFSYDVKMKEKGDIPEGYSVSREKKERFSLILESASTNQTSMYLCASSLTYNEQFFGPGTRLTVL.

This clonotype turned up a few times. The chain is built from TRBV5-1 and TRBJ1-1; 7 bases match TRBD1. Losses at the gene ends were 4 bases for V and 4 bases for J; bases not matched to a gene: 4. The CDR3 has 13 amino acids. The germline gives CDR1 SGHRS, CDR2 YFSETQ. This chain's CDR3 is CASSTDRVTEAFF. In nucleotides, the CDR3 is TGCGCCAGCAGCACCGACAGGGTCACTGAAGCTTTCTTT.

The chain has TRBV20-1 and TRBJ2-5; D is uncertain. Germline CDR1 reads DFQATT; CDR2 reads SNEGSKA (reference sequence). The CDR3 totals 16 residues. Trimming cost V 1 base and J 4 bases, with 19 bases left between them. CDR3 sequence reads: CSARVGGSGLGETQYF. CDR3 DNA sequence: TGCAGTGCTAGAGTCGGTGGGTCTGGCCTTGGAGAGACCCAGTACTTC.

This clonotype was found many times. The chain joins TRBV7-2 to TRBJ1-2; D possibly corresponds to TRBD1 (6 bases). The CDR3 totals 13 residues. V was trimmed by 3 bases and J by 6 bases, leaving 11 bases between them. Germline V lookup: CDR1 SGHTA, CDR2 FQGNSA. CDR3 region: CASSLGRGNGYTF. The CDR3, as DNA: TGTGCCAGCAGCTTGGGCAGGGGAAATGGCTACACCTTC.

This clonotype was detected ten times or more. The rearrangement joins TRBV9 to TRBJ2-3, with a weak D call TRBD1 (5 bases). V was clipped by 0 bases and J by 3 bases, with 5 bases between them. Germline lookup yields CDR1 SGDLS and CDR2 YYNGEE. The CDR3 length is 13 residues. CDR3: CASSVEGTDTQYF. The DNA for the CDR3 is TGTGCCAGCAGCGTAGAGGGGACAGATACGCAGTATTTT.